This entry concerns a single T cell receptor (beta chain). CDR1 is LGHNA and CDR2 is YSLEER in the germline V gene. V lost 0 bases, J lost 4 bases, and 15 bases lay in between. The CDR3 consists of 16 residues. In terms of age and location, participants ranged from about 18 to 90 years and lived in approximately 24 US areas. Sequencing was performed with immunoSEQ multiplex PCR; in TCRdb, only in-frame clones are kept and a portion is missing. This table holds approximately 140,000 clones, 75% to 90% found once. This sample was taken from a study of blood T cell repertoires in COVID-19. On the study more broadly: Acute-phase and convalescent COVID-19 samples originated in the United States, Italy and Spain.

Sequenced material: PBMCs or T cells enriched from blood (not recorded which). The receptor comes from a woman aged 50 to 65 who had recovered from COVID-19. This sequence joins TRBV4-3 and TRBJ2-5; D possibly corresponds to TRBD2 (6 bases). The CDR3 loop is CASSQDGGSMAETQYF. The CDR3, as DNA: TGCGCCAGCAGCCAAGATGGGGGGAGTATGGCAGAGACCCAGTACTTC.